One and the same sample provided the 30 T cell receptor beta chains below, sequenced in a study of T cells in Graves' hyperthyroidism and ophthalmopathy. Regions amplified from RNA transcripts were the TCR beta CDR3 regions. An initial round of RT-PCR targeting the TCR CDR3 relied on the HTBI primer set. TCRdb called the multiplex PCR reads again in MiXCR, with one record for every CDR3 protein. In the table there are approximately 640,000 distinct CDR3 sequences, 15% to 20% of which are singletons. What was sequenced was blood. All receptors derive from a man in his fifties or sixties with Graves' hyperthyroidism.

This clonotype was recorded at least ten times. The rearrangement joins TRBV27 to TRBJ1-6; D perhaps matches TRBD1 (5 bases). Per the germline V gene, CDR1 is MNHEY and CDR2 is SMNVEV (reference sequence). The CDR3 length is 13 residues. V lost 6 bases, J lost 9 bases, and 12 bases lay in between. As DNA, the CDR3 is TGTGCCAGCAGACCCGGGACCCTTTCACCCCTCCACTTT. Amino acids: CASRPGTLSPLHF.

A few counts support this clonotype. This chain uses TRBV2 with TRBJ1-1; a weak D match, TRBD1 (5 bases). V lost 7 bases to trimming and J lost 1 base, with 10 bases between them. The germline CDR1 and CDR2 sequences are SNHLY and FYNNEI. The length of the CDR3 is 13 residues. CDR3 region: CASKGRTNTEAFF. The CDR3 DNA is TGTGCCAGCAAGGGACGGACGAACACTGAAGCTTTCTTT.

There are many counts of this clonotype. The rearrangement uses TRBV28 and TRBJ2-3; 13 bases match TRBD2. The V gene end was trimmed by 4 bases and the J gene end by 4 bases; junction bases not matched to a gene: 17. The CDR3 is 20 residues long. The V gene's germline CDR1 is MDHEN and CDR2 SYDVKM. The CDR3 region is CASSSNLGTSGMGRADTQYF. CDR3 sequence (DNA): TGTGCCAGCAGTTCGAACCTTGGGACTAGCGGGATGGGGAGGGCAGATACGCAGTATTTT.

The chain combines TRBV10-1 with TRBJ2-7, with D tentatively TRBD1 (5 bases). V lost 6 bases, J lost 3 bases, and 24 bases lay in between. Germline V gene sequence: CDR1 WNHNN, CDR2 SYGVQD (reference sequence). This CDR3 spans 17 amino acids. CDR3 nucleotide sequence: TGCGCCAGCAGCTCTTCCCGACAGTTGACAGAAATCTACGAGCAGTACTTC. This sequence encodes CASSSSRQLTEIYEQYF.

Only one count was recorded for this clonotype. The J gene is TRBJ1-2, the V gene TRBV4-3; D remains ambiguous. Trimming pared 0 bases from V and 7 bases from J, leaving 15 bases between. The CDR3 has 15 amino acids. Germline values: CDR1 LGHNA, CDR2 YSLEER. CDR3 loop: CASSQDRQPPGGYTF. In DNA form, the CDR3 reads TGCGCCAGCAGCCAAGATCGCCAGCCTCCAGGTGGCTACACCTTC.

This clonotype was observed a handful of times. The chain uses TRBV28 and TRBJ1-4, with D possibly TRBD1 on 5 matching bases. Trimming removed 3 bases from V and 8 bases from J, with 13 bases in between. CDR1 is MDHEN, CDR2 SYDVKM, per germline. The CDR3 loop spans 14 amino acids. This CDR3 is CASSLVGAGEKLFF. The CDR3 nucleotides are TGTGCCAGCAGTTTGGTCGGGGCGGGAGAAAAACTGTTTTTT.

Many counts were recorded for this clonotype. The rearrangement joins TRBV7-8 to TRBJ2-1, with 14 bases that match TRBD2. CDR3 size: 17 residues. Germline CDR1 reads SGHVS; CDR2 reads FQNEAQ. V trimming: 5 bases; J trimming: 4 bases; junction bases outside the gene matches: 7. The CDR3 here is CASSPRLAGGIYNEQFF. CDR3 nucleotides: TGTGCCAGCAGCCCTCGACTAGCGGGAGGGATATACAATGAGCAGTTCTTC.

At least ten counts were recorded for this clonotype. This chain links TRBV2 with TRBJ2-2; 11 nucleotides match TRBD2. V dropped 6 bases and J dropped 8; count of bases not matched to a gene: 11. Germline CDR1 and CDR2: SNHLY and FYNNEI. The CDR3 spans 16 residues. CDR3 loop: CASRLGLAGEPGELFF. The CDR3 nucleotides are TGTGCCAGCAGACTCGGACTAGCGGGTGAACCTGGGGAGCTGTTTTTT.

This clonotype was seen at least ten times. V usage is TRBV9 and J usage is TRBJ1-2; D gene ambiguous. Looked up from germline, CDR1 is SGDLS and CDR2 is YYNGEE. With 4 bases removed from V and 1 base from J, the gap between germline ends came to 5 bases. The CDR3 is 12 residues long. CDR3: CASSPLNYGYTF. CDR3 coding DNA: TGTGCCAGCAGCCCCCTTAACTATGGCTACACCTTC.

This clonotype was seen only a few times. This chain links TRBV5-5 with TRBJ1-5; 8 positions match TRBD1. Germline lookup yields CDR1 SGHKS and CDR2 YYEKEE (reference sequence). CDR3 length: 18 amino acids. The V and J ends lost 4 bases and 0 bases, in that order; junction bases with no gene match: 12. CDR3 sequence reads: CASSPYTGGMNSNQPQHF. Written as DNA, the CDR3 is TGTGCCAGCAGCCCTTATACAGGGGGGATGAATAGCAATCAGCCCCAGCATTTT.

This clonotype was counted at least ten times. The V and J genes are TRBV30 and TRBJ2-7; 8 bases fit TRBD2. Germline-derived CDR1 and CDR2 are GTSNPN and SVGIG (reference sequence). This CDR3 is 14 amino acids long. V shed 4 bases, J shed 7 bases, and the junction held 12 bases outside the gene matches. CDR3 sequence reads: CAWNRGRTRGEQYF. Written as DNA, the CDR3 is TGTGCCTGGAACCGCGGGAGGACTCGTGGGGAGCAGTACTTC. Combining the CDR3 with reference TRBV30 and TRBJ2-7 gives the whole variable domain SQTIHQWPATLVQPVGSPLSLECTVEGTSNPNLYWYRQAAGRGLQLLFYSVGIGQISSEVPQNLSASRPQDRQFILSSKKLLLSDSGFYLCAWNRGRTRGEQYFGPGTRLTVT.

This clonotype was seen a handful of times. CDR3 loop: CASSSRRENEQFF. As DNA, the CDR3 is TGTGCCAGCAGCTCCCGGCGGGAGAATGAGCAGTTCTTC. V and J are TRBV13 and TRBJ2-1, with 7 bases lining up with TRBD2. The CDR3 has 13 residues. Losses at the gene ends were 4 bases for V and 7 bases for J; bases not matched to a gene: 4. CDR1 is PRHDT and CDR2 is FYEKMQ in the germline V gene (reference sequence).

This chain joins TRBV6-5 and TRBJ2-2; D could derive from TRBD1 or TRBD2 (7 bases each). CDR3 length equals 18 residues. The germline gives CDR1 MNHEY, CDR2 SVGAGI. Trimming pared 0 bases from V and 6 bases from J, leaving 20 bases between. CDR3 residues: CASSYSFSTGRGAGELFF. The CDR3 DNA sequence: TGTGCCAGCAGTTACTCTTTCTCGACAGGGAGGGGGGCCGGGGAGCTGTTTTTT.

This clonotype was counted many times. The chain links TRBV12-3 or TRBV12-4 to TRBJ2-7; D assignment may be TRBD1 or TRBD2 (5 bases each). V lost 3 bases and J 6 bases, leaving 15 bases between the germline ends. The CDR3 is 14 residues long. CDR3 in amino acids: CASSFSYRGLEQYF. CDR3 DNA sequence: TGTGCCAGCAGTTTCTCCTATCGGGGCCTCGAGCAGTACTTC.

This clonotype appeared many times. V gene TRBV27 combines with J gene TRBJ2-5; 16 bases map to TRBD2. This CDR3 has 20 residues. V trimming: 3 bases; J trimming: 1 base; junction bases outside the gene matches: 11. Germline CDR1 reads MNHEY; CDR2 reads SMNVEV (reference sequence). The CDR3 loop reads CASSLSPGTSGRAAQETQYF. CDR3 nucleotides: TGTGCCAGCAGTTTGTCGCCCGGGACTAGCGGGAGGGCCGCCCAAGAGACCCAGTACTTC.

This chain joins TRBV7-8 and TRBJ1-2; D is undetermined. With 5 bases removed from V and 0 bases from J, the gap between germline ends came to 13 bases. The CDR3 runs 15 residues. The germline V gene has CDR1 SGHVS and CDR2 FQNEAQ. CDR3 protein: CASSLEDGANYGYTF. Written as DNA, the CDR3 is TGTGCCAGCAGCCTGGAGGACGGGGCTAACTATGGCTACACCTTC. Combining the CDR3 with reference TRBV7-8 and TRBJ1-2 gives the whole variable domain GAGVSQSPRYKVAKRGQDVALRCDPISGHVSLFWYQQALGQGPEFLTYFQNEAQLDKSGLPSDRFFAERPEGSVSTLKIQRTQQEDSAVYLCASSLEDGANYGYTFGSGTRLTVV.

In its sample, this clonotype was seen many times. V is TRBV5-1 and J is TRBJ2-2, with a tentative D call TRBD2 (5 bases). Per germline, CDR1 SGHRS and CDR2 YFSETQ. The germline V and J ends were trimmed by 4 bases and 6 bases, with 7 bases remaining between them. The CDR3 runs 12 residues. The CDR3, as DNA: TGCGCCAGCAGCCCTAGCCCCGGGGAGCTGTTTTTT. It specifies CASSPSPGELFF.

This sequence joins TRBV7-9 and TRBJ1-1; no clear D gene. V lost 7 bases and J 3 bases, leaving 12 bases between the germline ends. The CDR3 covers 13 residues. The V gene's germline CDR1 is SEHNR and CDR2 FQNEAQ (reference sequence). Here the CDR3 DNA reads TGTGCCAGCAAGGTTTTAGAGGACACTGAAGCTTTCTTT. It encodes CASKVLEDTEAFF.

This clonotype has a count of ten or more. The CDR3 loop reads CASSRELRTDTQYF. Here the CDR3 DNA reads TGTGCCAGCAGCCGAGAGCTTCGCACAGATACGCAGTATTTT. The rearrangement joins TRBV7-9 to TRBJ2-3; D gene unclear. The germline V and J ends were trimmed by 5 bases and 1 base, with 10 bases remaining between them. The CDR3 runs to 14 residues. In germline, CDR1 is SEHNR, CDR2 FQNEAQ (reference sequence). Full variable domain (missing parts from reference TRBV7-9 and TRBJ2-3): DTGVSQNPRHKITKRGQNVTFRCDPISEHNRLYWYRQTLGQGPEFLTYFQNEAQLEKSRLLSDRFSAERPKGSFSTLEIQRTEQGDSAMYLCASSRELRTDTQYFGPGTRLTVL.

This clonotype has only a few counts. This rearrangement joins TRBV15 to TRBJ2-5; 10 bases match TRBD1. The germline V gene has CDR1 LNHNV and CDR2 YYDKDF (reference sequence). This CDR3 comprises 14 residues. Trimming cost V 5 bases and J 4 bases; bases outside gene matches: 4. Here the CDR3 reads CATSRRTGGETQYF. The CDR3 coding sequence is TGTGCCACCAGCCGAAGGACAGGGGGAGAGACCCAGTACTTC. Full variable domain (missing parts from reference TRBV15 and TRBJ2-5): DAMVIQNPRYQVTQFGKPVTLSCSQTLNHNVMYWYQQKSSQAPKLLFHYYDKDFNNEADTPDNFQSRRPNTSFCFLDIRSPGLGDTAMYLCATSRRTGGETQYFGPGTRLLVL.

This clonotype was counted a single time. The rearrangement uses TRBV7-2 and TRBJ2-6, with 10 bases that match TRBD2. The J segment lost 2 bases and the V segment lost 5 bases, leaving 9 bases of the junction unmatched. The CDR3 has 18 amino acids. Germline CDR1 reads SGHTA; CDR2 reads FQGNSA. The CDR3 DNA follows: TGTGCCAGCAGCCTTCTCCCGGGACTAGCGACTGGGGCCAACGTCCTGACTTTC. It translates to CASSLLPGLATGANVLTF.

This clonotype was seen repeatedly, ten times or more. The chain links TRBV9 to TRBJ1-1; D is unresolved. The V and J ends lost 1 base and 0 bases respectively, with 7 bases between them. The CDR3 contains 14 residues. Germline CDR1 SGDLS, CDR2 YYNGEE. CDR3 in amino acids: CASSVNIMNTEAFF. The CDR3 region has the DNA TGTGCCAGCAGCGTAAATATTATGAACACTGAAGCTTTCTTT.

The table lists this clonotype with many counts. This rearrangement joins TRBV27 to TRBJ1-5; possible D gene TRBD1, 6 bases. There are 15 residues in the CDR3. CDR1 is MNHEY and CDR2 is SMNVEV in the germline V gene (reference sequence). V was shortened by 6 bases and J by 0 bases, with 12 bases between the two germline ends. DNA for the CDR3: TGTGCCAGCAGGGAGACAGGATTTAGCAATCAGCCCCAGCATTTT. This translates into CASRETGFSNQPQHF.

This clonotype has ten or more counts. The CDR3 sequence is CASSLVRSDTQYF. In nucleotides, the CDR3 is TGTGCCAGCAGCTTGGTACGGTCAGATACGCAGTATTTT. The chain joins TRBV11-2 to TRBJ2-3, with D unclear. The V end lost 3 bases, the J end lost 4 bases, and 8 bases lay between the germline ends. CDR3 size: 13 residues. Germline loops: CDR1 SGHAT, CDR2 FQNNGV.

There are many counts of this clonotype. The chain uses TRBV7-6 and TRBJ2-7; D is uncertain. V lost 5 bases to trimming and J lost 7 bases, with 15 bases between them. This CDR3 region has 13 residues. CDR1 and CDR2 (germline): SGHVS, FNYEAQ. CDR3 in DNA: TGTGCCAGCAGCCAGCAACGAGCGTGGGAGCAGTACTTC. Translated, it gives CASSQQRAWEQYF. The variable domain in full, completed from reference TRBV7-6 and TRBJ2-7, reads GAGVSQSPRYKVTKRGQDVALRCDPISGHVSLYWYRQALGQGPEFLTYFNYEAQQDKSGLPNDRFSAERPEGSISTLTIQRTEQRDSAMYRCASSQQRAWEQYFGPGTRLTVT.

With respect to this clonotype: This could be a read error, since a much larger clone is one nucleotide away. V and J are TRBV29-1 and TRBJ2-5, with a tentative D call TRBD2 (6 bases). The CDR3 is 13 residues long. Per germline, CDR1 SQVTM and CDR2 ANQGSEA. The CDR3 loop reads CSVGSSSGEIQYF. CDR3 DNA: TGCAGCGTGGGGTCATCGTCGGGGGAGATCCAGTACTTC.

This clonotype came up many times. CDR3 amino acids: CASSGVGGSGSSYNEQFF. CDR3 in DNA: TGTGCCAGCAGCGGAGTGGGTGGTAGCGGGAGCTCGTACAATGAGCAGTTCTTC. This rearrangement joins TRBV11-2 to TRBJ2-1; 9 bases align to TRBD2. CDR3 length: 18 residues. V trimming: 5 bases; J trimming: 4 bases; junction bases outside the gene matches: 15. The germline V gene has CDR1 SGHAT and CDR2 FQNNGV.

This clonotype has ten or more counts. In nucleotides, the CDR3 is TGCGCCAGCAGCTTTCCTAGCGGGAGTGTCACCGGGGAGCTGTTTTTT. Translated: CASSFPSGSVTGELFF. The rearrangement joins TRBV5-1 to TRBJ2-2, with 10 nucleotides matching TRBD2. Germline-derived CDR1 and CDR2 are SGHRS and YFSETQ. V shed 2 bases, J shed 4 bases, and the junction held 5 bases outside the gene matches. The CDR3 is 16 amino acids.

With regard to this clonotype: An end of the junction differs from the germline gene, which may be a read error. This rearrangement joins TRBV6-1 to TRBJ2-5; 8 bases are a match to TRBD2. This CDR3 comprises 14 residues. Germline loops: CDR1 MNHNS, CDR2 SASEGT. CDR3 sequence (DNA): TGTGCCAGCAGTCAAAGGATTGGACTAGCTGGTTCGAACTTC. As protein: CASSQRIGLAGSNF.

The genes are TRBV9 and TRBJ2-1; TRBD2 matches at 8 bases. Trimming at V came to 2 bases and at J to 8 bases, leaving 9 bases not matched to a gene. Germline CDR1 and CDR2: SGDLS and YYNGEE. There are 15 residues in the CDR3. The CDR3 region is CASSVSAGGMDEQFF. CDR3 coding DNA: TGTGCCAGCAGCGTGAGCGCGGGAGGTATGGATGAGCAGTTCTTC.